The clone carrying this T cell receptor (beta chain) was counted only a few times. What it recognizes is unknown. At the Johns Hopkins FTIC core, DNA taken from cultured CD4+ T cells was sequenced by way of the Oncomine TCR Beta short-read assay. TCRdb redid the calling of the PCR reads with MiXCR, one entry per CDR3 protein. The table has some 18,000 distinct CDR3 sequences, roughly 29% seen once. Treatment reported: approximately nine-day PBMC culture with coronavirus spike peptide pools or control peptides (ViraFEST assay). Under the ViraFEST approach, antigen-specific T cells were expanded with peptide pools and TCRs subsequently sequenced. PCR positivity was dated March to December 2020, before US Alpha, Beta and Delta variants. On days 3 and 7, half the medium was swapped for fresh IL-2-containing medium. In germline, CDR1 is SNHLY, CDR2 FYNNEI. V trimming: 5 bases; J trimming: 7 bases; junction bases outside the gene matches: 6. The CDR3 runs 14 residues.

This sample was taken from a study of vaccination and CD4 T cells after COVID-19. Study-wide context: Convalescent persons amounted to six males plus four females, two of whom were Hispanic.

The sequence was collected from a human donor with COVID-19. The sequenced material came from cultured CD4+ T cells from blood. The rearrangement joins TRBV2 to TRBJ1-5, with 9 bases fitting TRBD1. CDR3 DNA sequence: TGTGCCAGCAGTTTCGGACAGGGGAGCCAGCCCCAGCATTTT. Its protein is CASSFGQGSQPQHF.